Below are 18 T cell receptor beta chains sequenced from a single sample in a study of T cells after yellow fever vaccination. TCRdb redid the calling of the 5' RACE reads with MiXCR, one entry per CDR3 protein. The sample lists about 370,000 distinct CDR3 sequences; 11% were seen once. The source material was PBMCs, sampled on the day of the first yellow fever vaccination. The source is a man between 18 and 35 years old who received the YFV17D yellow fever vaccine.

V usage is TRBV14 and J usage is TRBJ2-5; the match to TRBD1 covers 7 bases. J was trimmed by 2 bases and V by 4 bases; bases with no gene match: 10. The length of the CDR3 is 16 residues. The germline V gene encodes CDR1 SGHDN and CDR2 FVKESK. CDR3 amino acids: CASSLKMGTAQETQYF. The CDR3 nucleotides read TGTGCCAGCAGCCTCAAGATGGGGACAGCTCAAGAGACCCAGTACTTC.

This clonotype was picked up many times. The chain recombines TRBV5-8 with TRBJ2-3, with 14 bases that match TRBD2. Losses at the gene ends were 4 bases for V and 6 bases for J; bases not matched to a gene: 4. CDR1 is SGHTS, CDR2 YDEGEE, per germline. The CDR3 covers 15 residues. The CDR3 reads CASSPGLAGVDTQYF. The DNA of the CDR3 is TGTGCCAGCAGCCCGGGACTAGCGGGGGTGGATACGCAGTATTTT.

This chain connects TRBV12-3 or TRBV12-4 to TRBJ1-2; possibly TRBD1 for D (6 bases). V lost 7 bases and J 8 bases, leaving 20 bases between the germline ends. The CDR3 sequence is 14 residues long. As DNA, the CDR3 is TGTGCCAGCATTAAACCCTTCCGGACAGCGGGCTACACCTTC. Translated: CASIKPFRTAGYTF.

A few counts support this clonotype. The gene calls are TRBV18 and TRBJ1-5, with TRBD1 as a possible D gene (6 bases). The CDR3 covers 16 residues. V was cut by 3 bases and J by 4 bases, with 16 bases left in between. The germline V gene has CDR1 KGHSH and CDR2 LQKENI. The CDR3 reads CASSPIQTQGNQPQHF. The CDR3 region has the DNA TGTGCCAGCTCACCGATTCAGACCCAGGGGAATCAGCCCCAGCATTTT.

A few counts support this clonotype. The chain uses TRBV7-2 and TRBJ1-1; TRBD1 is a possible D gene (6 bases). The CDR3 covers 17 residues. Germline CDR1 SGHTA, CDR2 FQGNSA. V was shortened by 2 bases and J by 1 base, with 17 bases between the two germline ends. The CDR3 sequence: CASSLSGGAHGNTEAFF. The CDR3 DNA follows: TGTGCCAGCAGCTTAAGCGGGGGGGCCCATGGGAACACTGAAGCTTTCTTT.

This clonotype has ten or more counts. V and J are TRBV5-1 and TRBJ2-7; no firm D call. The CDR3 consists of 12 residues. Germline V CDR1 and CDR2: SGHRS, YFSETQ. Deletions cut 4 bases from V and 3 bases from J, with 8 bases between. In nucleotides, the CDR3 is TGCGCCAGCAGCGCCACATTCTACGAGCAGTACTTC. This codes for CASSATFYEQYF.

The gene calls are TRBV18 and TRBJ1-1; the D is unclear. The CDR3 extends over 13 amino acids. V shed 3 bases and J shed 6 bases, with 11 bases lying between them. Germline CDR1 KGHSH, CDR2 LQKENI. The CDR3 nucleotides are TGTGCCAGCTCACCTCTTCCTCAGGCTGAAGCTTTCTTT. This sequence encodes CASSPLPQAEAFF.

The V call is TRBV3-1, the J call TRBJ2-3; a weak D match, TRBD1 (7 bases). Looked up from germline, CDR1 is LGHDT and CDR2 is YNNKEL (reference sequence). Trimming removed 6 bases at V and 0 bases at J, with 16 bases between. CDR3 length: 16 amino acids. The CDR3 spells CASSTTGEASTDTQYF. The CDR3 DNA reads TGTGCCAGCAGTACTACAGGGGAGGCGAGCACAGATACGCAGTATTTT.

The chain is built from TRBV4-1 and TRBJ1-4; TRBD1 is a possible D gene (6 bases). Germline loops: CDR1 MGHRA, CDR2 YSYEKL. V lost 1 base to trimming and J lost 3 bases, with 9 bases between them. The CDR3 is 15 residues long. The CDR3 loop is CASSQAEGANEKLFF. CDR3 nucleotides: TGCGCCAGCAGCCAAGCGGAGGGGGCTAATGAAAAACTGTTTTTT.

This clonotype came up a few times. This CDR3 reads CATSRELSNTEAFF. The CDR3 DNA reads TGTGCCACCAGCAGAGAACTTTCGAACACTGAAGCTTTCTTT. This sequence joins TRBV15 and TRBJ1-1; D is undetermined. Looked up from germline, CDR1 is LNHNV and CDR2 is YYDKDF (reference sequence). The CDR3 contains 14 residues. The V end was cut by 0 bases, the J end by 1 base, with 6 bases between.

This clonotype has only a few counts. This chain links TRBV4-1 with TRBJ2-1; 8 nucleotides match TRBD2. This CDR3 comprises 15 residues. V shed 1 base, J shed 4 bases, and the junction held 3 bases outside the gene matches. Germline V gene sequence: CDR1 MGHRA, CDR2 YSYEKL. The CDR3 DNA is TGCGCCAGCAGCCAAGGAAGCGGGGGTTACAATGAGCAGTTCTTC. Its translation is CASSQGSGGYNEQFF.

A few counts support this clonotype. This sequence joins TRBV5-6 and TRBJ2-2; D possibly corresponds to TRBD1 (5 bases). Germline V gives CDR1 SGHDT, CDR2 YYEEEE. This CDR3 spans 15 amino acids. Trimming cost V 4 bases and J 5 bases, with 15 bases left between them. CDR3 DNA: TGTGCCAGCAGCCCCGCCGATAGGGGTACCGGGGAGCTGTTTTTT. Amino acid sequence: CASSPADRGTGELFF.

The CDR3 spells CASSFTGADTQYF. CDR3 DNA: TGTGCCAGCAGCTTTACAGGGGCAGATACGCAGTATTTT. The chain couples TRBV7-9 to TRBJ2-3; the match to TRBD1 covers 7 bases. Trimming at V came to 3 bases and at J to 4 bases, leaving 1 base not matched to a gene. The CDR3 has 13 residues. From germline, CDR1 is SEHNR and CDR2 FQNEAQ (reference sequence).

The chain carries TRBV7-3 and TRBJ2-5; D gene unclear. Trimming shortened V by 5 bases and J by 5 bases, and 12 bases separated the two germline ends. The CDR3 runs 13 residues. CDR1 is SGHTA, CDR2 FQGTGA, per germline. CDR3 in DNA: TGTGCCAGCAGCCAGAGTACGGAGGAGACCCAGTACTTC. Residues: CASSQSTEETQYF.

The V and J genes are TRBV24-1 and TRBJ2-1; D is ambiguous. The V end lost 1 base, the J end lost 7 bases, and 16 bases lay between the germline ends. Germline CDR1 KGHDR, CDR2 SFDVKD. The CDR3 covers 16 residues. The CDR3 here is CATSDLQYNLENEQFF. The CDR3 DNA follows: TGTGCCACCAGTGATTTACAGTATAACTTAGAAAATGAGCAGTTCTTC.

The rearrangement uses TRBV7-2 and TRBJ2-3, with 11 bases identical to TRBD2. This CDR3 has 15 residues. Trimming took 4 bases from V and 2 from J; bases not matched to a gene: 2. Germline V gene sequence: CDR1 SGHTA, CDR2 FQGNSA. The CDR3 DNA sequence: TGTGCCAGCAGCTCGACTAGCGGGGCCACAGATACGCAGTATTTT. Amino acids: CASSSTSGATDTQYF.

Ten or more counts support this clonotype. The chain links TRBV3-1 to TRBJ1-5; D not resolved. V was pared by 0 bases and J by 1 base, with 10 bases between. The CDR3 runs to 16 residues. Germline V gives CDR1 LGHDT, CDR2 YNNKEL (reference sequence). The DNA of the CDR3 is TGTGCCAGCAGCCAAGACGGAGGCAACAGCAATCAGCCCCAGCATTTT. As protein: CASSQDGGNSNQPQHF.

This rearrangement joins TRBV12-3 or TRBV12-4 to TRBJ2-3, with D unclear. The CDR3 sequence is 13 residues long. V shed 5 bases and J shed 1 base, with 7 bases lying between them. CDR3: CASSRKGTDTQYF. The CDR3 DNA is TGTGCCAGCAGTCGCAAGGGCACAGATACGCAGTATTTT.